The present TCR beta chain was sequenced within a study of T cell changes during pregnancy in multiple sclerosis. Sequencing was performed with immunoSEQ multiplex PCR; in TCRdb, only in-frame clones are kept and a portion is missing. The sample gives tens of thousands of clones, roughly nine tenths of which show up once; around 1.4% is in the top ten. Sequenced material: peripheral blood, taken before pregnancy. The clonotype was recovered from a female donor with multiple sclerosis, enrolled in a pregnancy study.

This chain's CDR3 is CASSLQQGLETQYF. The CDR3 bases are TGTGCCAGCAGTTTACAACAGGGGTTGGAGACCCAGTACTTC. The gene calls are TRBV27 and TRBJ2-5; TRBD1 matches 7 bases. From germline, CDR1 is MNHEY and CDR2 SMNVEV (reference sequence). V was clipped by 2 bases and J by 5 bases; unmatched bases: 5. The CDR3 length is 14 residues.